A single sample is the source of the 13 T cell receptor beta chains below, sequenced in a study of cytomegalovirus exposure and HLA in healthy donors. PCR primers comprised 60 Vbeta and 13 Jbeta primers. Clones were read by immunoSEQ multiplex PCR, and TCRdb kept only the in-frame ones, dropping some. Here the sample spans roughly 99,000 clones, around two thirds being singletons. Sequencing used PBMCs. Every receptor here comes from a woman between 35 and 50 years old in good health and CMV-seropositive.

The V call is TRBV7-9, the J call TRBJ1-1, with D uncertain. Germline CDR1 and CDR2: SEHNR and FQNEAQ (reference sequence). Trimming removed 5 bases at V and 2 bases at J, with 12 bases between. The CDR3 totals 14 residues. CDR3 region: CASSLIDLNTEAFF. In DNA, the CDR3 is TGTGCCAGCAGCCTTATTGACTTAAACACTGAAGCTTTCTTT.

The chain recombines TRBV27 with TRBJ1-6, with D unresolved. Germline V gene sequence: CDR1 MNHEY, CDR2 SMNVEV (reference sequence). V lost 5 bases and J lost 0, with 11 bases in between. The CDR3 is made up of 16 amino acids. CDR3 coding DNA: TGTGCCAGCAGTCGCCACCTAAGCTCCTATAATTCACCCCTCCACTTT. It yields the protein CASSRHLSSYNSPLHF.

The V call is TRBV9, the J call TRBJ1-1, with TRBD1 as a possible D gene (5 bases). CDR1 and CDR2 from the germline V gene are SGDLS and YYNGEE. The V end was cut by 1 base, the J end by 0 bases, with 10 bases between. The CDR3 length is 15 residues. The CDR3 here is CASSVIPGVNTEAFF. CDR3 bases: TGTGCCAGCAGCGTAATTCCGGGGGTGAACACTGAAGCTTTCTTT.

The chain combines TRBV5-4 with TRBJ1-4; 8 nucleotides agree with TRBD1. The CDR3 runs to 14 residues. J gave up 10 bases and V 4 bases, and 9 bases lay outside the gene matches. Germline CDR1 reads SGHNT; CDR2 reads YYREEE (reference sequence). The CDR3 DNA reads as TGTGCCAGCAGCCCTCAGGGGGCAGAGGGAAAACTGTTTTTT. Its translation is CASSPQGAEGKLFF.

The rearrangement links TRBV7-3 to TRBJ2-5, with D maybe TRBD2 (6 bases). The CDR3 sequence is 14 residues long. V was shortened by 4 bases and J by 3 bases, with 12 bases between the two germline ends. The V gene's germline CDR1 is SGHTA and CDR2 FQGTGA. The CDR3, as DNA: TGTGCCAGCAGCTCCGGGGTAGCGGAAGAGACCCAGTACTTC. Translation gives CASSSGVAEETQYF.

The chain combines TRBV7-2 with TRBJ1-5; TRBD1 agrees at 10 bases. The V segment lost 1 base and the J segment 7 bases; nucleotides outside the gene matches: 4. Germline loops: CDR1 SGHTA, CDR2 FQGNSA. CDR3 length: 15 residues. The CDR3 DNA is TGTGCCAGCAGCTTAGAGGGGACAGGGGACCAGCCCCAGCATTTT. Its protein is CASSLEGTGDQPQHF.

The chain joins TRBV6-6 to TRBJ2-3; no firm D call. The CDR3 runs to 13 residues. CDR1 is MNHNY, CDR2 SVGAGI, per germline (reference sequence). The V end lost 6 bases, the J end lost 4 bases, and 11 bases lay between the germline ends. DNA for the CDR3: TGTGCCAGCAGCCGGGTGTTTCCAGATACGCAGTATTTT. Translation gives CASSRVFPDTQYF.

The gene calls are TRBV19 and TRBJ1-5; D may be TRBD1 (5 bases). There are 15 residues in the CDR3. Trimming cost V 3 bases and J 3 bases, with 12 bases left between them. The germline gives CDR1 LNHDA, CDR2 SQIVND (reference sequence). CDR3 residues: CASSIPGQDNQPQHF. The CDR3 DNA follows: TGTGCCAGTAGTATTCCTGGACAAGACAATCAGCCCCAGCATTTT. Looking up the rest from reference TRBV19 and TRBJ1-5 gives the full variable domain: DGGITQSPKYLFRKEGQNVTLSCEQNLNHDAMYWYRQDPGQGLRLIYYSQIVNDFQKGDIAEGYSVSREKKESFPLTVTSAQKNPTAFYLCASSIPGQDNQPQHFGDGTRLSIL.

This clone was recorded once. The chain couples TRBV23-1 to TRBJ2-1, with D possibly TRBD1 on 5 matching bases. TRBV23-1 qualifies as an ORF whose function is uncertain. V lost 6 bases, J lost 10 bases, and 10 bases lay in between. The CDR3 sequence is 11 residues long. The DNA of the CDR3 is TGCGCCAGCAGCCGACCAGGGGAGCAGTTCTTC. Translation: CASSRPGEQFF.

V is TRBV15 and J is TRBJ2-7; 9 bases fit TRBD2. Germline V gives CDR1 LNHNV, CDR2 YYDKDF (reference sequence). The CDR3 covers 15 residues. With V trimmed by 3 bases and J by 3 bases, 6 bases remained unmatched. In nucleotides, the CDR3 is TGTGCCACCAGCAGTCCAGCGGGGGGAATCTACGAGCAGTACTTC. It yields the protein CATSSPAGGIYEQYF.

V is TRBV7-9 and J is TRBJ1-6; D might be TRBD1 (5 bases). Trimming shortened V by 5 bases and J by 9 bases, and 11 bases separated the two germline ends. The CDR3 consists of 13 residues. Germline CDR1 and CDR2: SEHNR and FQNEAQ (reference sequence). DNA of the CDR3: TGTGCCAGCAGCGAGATACAGGTTTCACCCCTCCACTTT. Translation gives CASSEIQVSPLHF.

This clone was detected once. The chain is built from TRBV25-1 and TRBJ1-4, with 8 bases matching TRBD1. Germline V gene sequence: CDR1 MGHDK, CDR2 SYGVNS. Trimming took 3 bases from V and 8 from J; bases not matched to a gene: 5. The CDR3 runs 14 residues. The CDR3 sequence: CASSDRQGREKLFF. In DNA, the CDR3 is TGTGCCAGCAGTGACCGACAGGGGAGAGAAAAACTGTTTTTT. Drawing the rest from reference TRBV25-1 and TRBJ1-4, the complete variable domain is EADIYQTPRYLVIGTGKKITLECSQTMGHDKMYWYQQDPGMELHLIHYSYGVNSTEKGDLSSESTVSRIRTEHFPLTLESARPSHTSQYLCASSDRQGREKLFFGSGTQLSVL.

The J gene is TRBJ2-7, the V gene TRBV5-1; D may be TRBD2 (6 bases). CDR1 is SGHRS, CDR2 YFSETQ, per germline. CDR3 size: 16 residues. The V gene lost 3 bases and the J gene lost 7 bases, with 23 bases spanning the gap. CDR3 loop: CASSSGETAGLPEQYF. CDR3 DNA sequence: TGCGCCAGCAGCTCCGGGGAGACAGCGGGTCTGCCTGAGCAGTACTTC.